This TCR beta chain comes out of a study of T cell repertoires in ileal Crohn's disease. This CDR3 is 15 amino acids long. V trimming: 1 base; J trimming: 5 bases; junction bases outside the gene matches: 7. Germline V gene data show CDR1 as SGHRS and CDR2 as YFSETQ. Overall study results and limits: Clonal expansions were more frequent in active smokers than non-smokers at surgery. Clonality above 26.8% at surgery always came with endoscopic recurrence.

For this clone: Its antigen is as yet unknown.

Per sample, around 0.55 micrograms of biopsy DNA were TCRB immunosequenced. The protocol was immunoSEQ multiplex PCR, while the TCRdb copy is restricted to in-frame clones and leaves out a portion. There are about 7,400 clones in the sample; 80% to 90% occur only once, and roughly 5% lies in the top ten. This receptor was identified in an adult with Crohn's disease. The chain combines TRBV5-1 with TRBJ1-2, with 8 bases fitting TRBD1. The sample taken for sequencing was ileal tissue. CDR3 sequence reads: CASSLFGQGLYGYTF. The CDR3 DNA reads as TGCGCCAGCAGCTTGTTCGGACAGGGTCTGTATGGCTACACCTTC.